The rows below give T cell receptor beta chains drawn from one sample of a study of beta chain features in type 1 diabetes. The protocol was immunoSEQ multiplex PCR, while the TCRdb copy is restricted to in-frame clones and leaves out a portion. The table has 250,000 to 300,000 clones, approximately 24% seen once. The sample taken for sequencing was naive CD4+ T cells from blood. The source is a woman in her 30s with type 1 diabetes. The CDR3 runs from the conserved cysteine through the conserved F or W. D genes are given only for firm matches. Expanded clones are given a class, and other clones once, few, many or no size at all.

>TRBV15|TRBJ2-3|-|-
CATSRDWSGGVTDTQYF
TGTGCCACCAGCAGAGATTGGTCGGGCGGGGTCACAGATACGCAGTATTTT
>TRBV5-1|TRBJ2-7|TRBD1|-
CASSSGQAAYEQYF
TGCGCCAGCAGCTCGGGACAGGCCGCCTACGAGCAGTACTTC
>TRBV27|TRBJ2-2|-|-
CASSQTGFTGELFF
TGTGCCAGCAGCCAAACAGGGTTCACCGGGGAGCTGTTTTTT
>TRBV13|TRBJ1-4|TRBD1|-
CASSRQGHNEKLFF
TGTGCCAGCAGCCGACAGGGGCATAATGAAAAACTGTTTTTT
>TRBV7-9|TRBJ1-5|TRBD1|-
CASSPGQTNQPQHF
TGTGCCAGCAGCCCGGGACAGACCAATCAGCCCCAGCATTTT
>TRBV5-1|TRBJ2-3|TRBD2|once
CASSWTSGSRAQYF
TGCGCCAGCAGCTGGACTAGCGGGAGTAGGGCGCAGTATTTT
>TRBV4-1|TRBJ1-2|TRBD1|-
CASSQGDRANYGYTF
TGCGCCAGCAGCCAAGGGGACAGGGCGAACTATGGCTACACCTTC
>TRBV15|TRBJ2-5|TRBD1|few
CATSRAAGTGGEETQYF
TGTGCCACCAGCAGAGCCGCCGGGACAGGGGGCGAAGAGACCCAGTACTTC
>TRBV5-4|TRBJ1-5|-|-
CASSLEPGEHQPQHF
TGTGCCAGCAGCTTGGAGCCCGGAGAACATCAGCCCCAGCATTTT
>TRBV4-2|TRBJ2-1|TRBD1|-
CASSQTLQDRGSYNEQFF
TGTGCCAGCAGCCAAACACTCCAGGACAGGGGGTCCTACAATGAGCAGTTCTTC
>TRBV11-2|TRBJ2-1|-|few
CASTSRGPYNEQFF
TGTGCCAGCACCTCGAGAGGGCCCTACAATGAGCAGTTCTTC
>TRBV30|TRBJ2-7|-|few
CAWSELFYEQYF
TGTGCCTGGAGTGAGCTCTTCTACGAGCAGTACTTC
>TRBV18|TRBJ1-1|-|few
CASSPVRGRQNTEAFF
TGTGCCAGCTCTCCCGTTCGCGGTCGTCAGAACACTGAAGCTTTCTTT
>TRBV7-9|TRBJ2-1|TRBD2|few
CASSLEGLAGGRQFF
TGTGCCAGCAGCTTAGAAGGGCTAGCGGGAGGTCGGCAGTTCTTC
>TRBV23-1|TRBJ2-7|TRBD1|-
CASSPPDRDEQYF
TGCGCCAGCAGTCCTCCGGACAGGGACGAGCAGTACTTC
>TRBV29-1|TRBJ2-5|-|-
CSVEPTGPYQETQYF
TGCAGCGTTGAACCGACAGGACCGTACCAAGAGACCCAGTACTTC
>TRBV5-1|TRBJ2-4|-|-
CASSSRTENIQYF
TGCGCCAGCAGTTCAAGGACAGAAAACATTCAGTACTTC
>TRBV30|TRBJ1-3|-|-
CAWSVQGAGNTIYF
TGTGCCTGGAGTGTACAGGGTGCTGGAAACACCATATATTTT
>TRBV25-1|TRBJ1-1|-|-
CASSATQGTEAFF
TGTGCCAGCAGTGCAACGCAGGGCACTGAAGCTTTCTTT
>TRBV5-6|TRBJ1-1|-|once
CASSPRGWNTEAFF
TGTGCCAGCAGCCCCAGGGGATGGAACACTGAAGCTTTCTTT
>TRBV9|TRBJ2-1|-|-
CASSVADSGEQFF
TGTGCCAGCAGCGTCGCCGACTCGGGTGAGCAGTTCTTC
>TRBV9|TRBJ2-7|TRBD2|few
CASSVDSSGSSYEQYF
TGTGCCAGCAGCGTAGATTCTAGCGGGAGCTCCTACGAGCAGTACTTC
>TRBV30|TRBJ2-7|-|few
CAWSSSYEQYF
TGTGCCTGGAGCAGCTCCTACGAGCAGTACTTC
>TRBV29-1|TRBJ2-1|TRBD2|-
CSVRLAGEYNEQFF
TGCAGCGTCCGGCTAGCGGGAGAGTACAATGAGCAGTTCTTC
>TRBV7-9|TRBJ2-1|TRBD2|-
CASSLGLAGPYNEQFF
TGTGCCAGCAGCTTAGGACTAGCGGGACCTTACAATGAGCAGTTCTTC
>TRBV6-5|TRBJ1-2|TRBD1|few
CASSEMTGDYGYTF
TGTGCCAGCAGTGAAATGACAGGGGACTATGGCTACACCTTC
>TRBV2|TRBJ2-5|TRBD2|-
CASSDLAGGPGETQYF
TGTGCCAGCAGTGACCTAGCGGGAGGGCCTGGAGAGACCCAGTACTTC
>TRBV7-9|TRBJ2-1|-|few
CASSRGLVSGNYNEQFF
TGTGCCAGCAGCCGCGGATTGGTTAGCGGAAACTACAATGAGCAGTTCTTC
>TRBV4-1|TRBJ2-2|-|few
CASSPRSAGRGGELFF
TGCGCCAGCAGCCCCCGTTCGGCGGGAAGGGGCGGGGAGCTGTTTTTT
>TRBV23-1|TRBJ2-3|-|-
CASSQVGDTQYF
TGCGCCAGCAGTCAGGTCGGAGATACGCAGTATTTT
>TRBV4-1|TRBJ2-2|TRBD2|-
CASSQVGRGGRAGELFF
TGCGCCAGCAGCCAAGTAGGACGGGGCGGGAGGGCCGGGGAGCTGTTTTTT
>TRBV29-1|TRBJ1-1|TRBD1|-
CTAGGSNTEAFF
TGCACCGCAGGGGGTTCAAACACTGAAGCTTTCTTT
>TRBV18|TRBJ1-1|-|-
CASSPAQGRDARAFF
TGTGCCAGCTCACCGGCTCAGGGGAGAGACGCGAGAGCTTTCTTT
>TRBV28|TRBJ1-5|-|-
CASHYQPQHF
TGTGCCAGCCATTATCAGCCCCAGCATTTT
>TRBV23-1|TRBJ1-1|-|few
CAGTGEWHLNTEAFF
TGCGCCGGAACGGGAGAGTGGCACTTGAACACTGAAGCTTTCTTT
>TRBV10-3|TRBJ1-5|-|-
CAIGPQGGNQPQHF
TGTGCCATCGGGCCACAGGGAGGCAATCAGCCCCAGCATTTT
>TRBV19|TRBJ1-4|-|few
CASADRGTNEKLFF
TGTGCCAGCGCCGACCGCGGGACTAATGAAAAACTGTTTTTT
>TRBV28|TRBJ2-1|TRBD1|once
CASSLLDREVNEQFF
TGTGCCAGCAGTTTATTGGACAGGGAAGTCAATGAGCAGTTCTTC
>TRBV28|TRBJ2-5|TRBD1|-
CASSRTGRQETQYF
TGTGCCAGCAGTCGGACAGGCCGCCAAGAGACCCAGTACTTC
>TRBV7-3|TRBJ1-4|-|-
CASSLKGRGNEKLFF
TGTGCCAGCAGCTTAAAAGGGCGAGGGAATGAAAAACTGTTTTTT
>TRBV5-1|TRBJ2-5|-|once
CASSWAGTGEETQYF
TGCGCCAGCAGCTGGGCCGGGACGGGAGAAGAGACCCAGTACTTC
>TRBV9|TRBJ2-5|-|few
CASSRDSLQETQYF
TGTGCCAGCAGCCGAGACAGCCTCCAAGAGACCCAGTACTTC
>TRBV28|TRBJ2-3|TRBD2|-
CASIGGRHTQYF
TGTGCCAGCATCGGGGGGAGGCATACGCAGTATTTT
>TRBV5-1|TRBJ2-7|-|-
CASSDREFYEQYF
TGCGCCAGCAGCGACCGGGAGTTCTACGAGCAGTACTTC
>TRBV11-1|TRBJ2-5|-|-
CASTFRQSQETQYF
TGTGCCAGCACCTTCCGACAGTCCCAAGAGACCCAGTACTTC
>TRBV6-5|TRBJ2-1|TRBD1|-
CASRPIWDRVDEFF
TGTGCCAGCAGACCTATCTGGGACAGGGTGGATGAGTTCTTC
>TRBV2|TRBJ1-1|TRBD1|-
CASSERQGMNTEAFF
TGTGCCAGCAGTGAAAGACAGGGCATGAACACTGAAGCTTTCTTT